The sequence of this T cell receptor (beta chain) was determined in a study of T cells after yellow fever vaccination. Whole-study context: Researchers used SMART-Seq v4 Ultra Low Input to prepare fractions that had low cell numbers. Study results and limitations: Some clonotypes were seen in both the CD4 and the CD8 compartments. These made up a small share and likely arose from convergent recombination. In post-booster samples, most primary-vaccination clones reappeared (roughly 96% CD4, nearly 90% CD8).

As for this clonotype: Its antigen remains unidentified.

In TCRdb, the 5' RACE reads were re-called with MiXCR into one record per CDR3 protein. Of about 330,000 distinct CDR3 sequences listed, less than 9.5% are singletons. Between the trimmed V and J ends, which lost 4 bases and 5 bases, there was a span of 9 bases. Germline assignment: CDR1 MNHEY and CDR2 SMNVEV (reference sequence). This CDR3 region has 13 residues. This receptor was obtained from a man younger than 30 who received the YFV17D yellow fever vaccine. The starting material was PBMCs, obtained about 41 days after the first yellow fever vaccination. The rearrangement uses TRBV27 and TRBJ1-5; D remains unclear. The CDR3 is CASSWAIDQPQHF. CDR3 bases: TGTGCCAGCAGTTGGGCGATAGATCAGCCCCAGCATTTT.